This is a list of T cell receptor beta chains from one sample in a study of CD8 T cells in ankylosing spondylitis. From the 5' RACE reads, TCRdb called clonotypes with MiXCR, one entry per CDR3 protein. Seen here are 300,000 to 350,000 distinct CDR3 sequences, 14% to 15% observed once, and the top ten hold less than 1.1%. The material sequenced was blood, either unsorted or a sorted T cell fraction (not recorded which). The receptor set was obtained from a male donor with ankylosing spondylitis or in good health (not recorded which). The CDR3 runs from the conserved cysteine through the conserved F or W. The D gene is left open where the match is weak. The size entry is marked missing in some rows and otherwise reads once, few, many or a size class.

j_call | clone_size | v_call | d_call | cdr3_aa | cdr3_nt
TRBJ1-2 | . | TRBV5-1 | . | CASSLGTADYGYTF | TGCGCCAGCAGCTTGGGGACAGCAGACTATGGCTACACCTTC
TRBJ2-6 | . | TRBV6-1 | TRBD1 | CASRPGTGVSGANVLTF | TGTGCCAGCAGACCCGGGACAGGGGTTTCTGGGGCCAACGTCCTGACTTTC
TRBJ2-2 | . | TRBV12-5 | . | CASGSPGANTGELFF | TGTGCTAGTGGTTCTCCAGGGGCGAACACCGGGGAGCTGTTTTTT
TRBJ1-1 | many | TRBV3-1 | TRBD1 | CASSQEPGTGSEAFF | TGTGCCAGCAGCCAAGAGCCCGGGACAGGGAGTGAAGCTTTCTTT
TRBJ1-5 | many | TRBV12-3/TRBV12-4 | . | CASSPGRINQPQHF | TGTGCCAGCAGTCCGGGACGGATCAATCAGCCCCAGCATTTT
TRBJ2-1 | . | TRBV25-1 | TRBD2 | CASRAPSGSSYNEQFF | TGTGCCAGCAGAGCCCCTAGCGGGAGCTCCTACAATGAGCAGTTCTTC
TRBJ2-4 | few | TRBV27 | . | CASRPGRAKNIQYF | TGTGCCAGCAGGCCAGGGAGGGCCAAAAACATTCAGTACTTC
TRBJ1-1 | many | TRBV10-3 | . | CAISGNTEAFF | TGTGCCATCTCAGGTAACACTGAAGCTTTCTTT
TRBJ2-1 | . | TRBV29-1 | TRBD2 | CSVDERLAGGNEQFF | TGCAGCGTTGATGAAAGACTAGCGGGAGGCAATGAGCAGTTCTTC
TRBJ1-3 | . | TRBV18 | TRBD1 | CASSPQGQTSGNTIYF | TGTGCCAGCTCACCGCAGGGACAGACCTCTGGAAACACCATATATTTT
TRBJ1-3 | few | TRBV4-1 | . | CASSQAVGNTIYF | TGCGCCAGCAGCCAAGCAGTAGGAAACACCATATATTTT
TRBJ2-7 | . | TRBV20-1 | . | CSAPDNSYEQYF | TGCAGTGCTCCAGACAATTCCTACGAGCAGTACTTC
TRBJ1-1 | few | TRBV6-4 | . | CASSEGRGASEAFF | TGTGCCAGCAGCGAAGGTCGTGGGGCATCGGAAGCTTTCTTT
TRBJ2-3 | . | TRBV7-9 | TRBD1 | CASSLGTGWSDTQYF | TGTGCCAGCAGCTTAGGGACAGGGTGGTCGGATACGCAGTATTTT
TRBJ2-3 | once | TRBV7-2 | . | CASSLRPQGGTQYF | TGTGCCAGCAGCTTAAGACCTCAAGGGGGTACGCAGTATTTT
TRBJ2-3 | . | TRBV10-3 | TRBD2 | CAIESGATDTQYF | TGTGCCATCGAGAGCGGGGCCACAGATACGCAGTATTTT
TRBJ2-1 | many | TRBV11-2 | TRBD2 | CASSLGTSGSPNEQFF | TGTGCCAGCAGCTTAGGGACTAGCGGGAGCCCCAATGAGCAGTTCTTC
TRBJ2-7 | . | TRBV5-4 | . | CASSLVTGRNEQYF | TGTGCCAGCAGCTTGGTAACAGGGCGGAACGAGCAGTACTTC
TRBJ2-5 | many | TRBV2 | . | CASNLPGPPETQYF | TGTGCCAGCAACCTTCCGGGACCGCCGGAGACCCAGTACTTC